The 28 T cell receptor beta chains in this list originate from one sample, sequenced in a study of T cell changes during pregnancy in multiple sclerosis. This table comes from immunoSEQ multiplex PCR, and its TCRdb copy is limited to in-frame clones, with some not included. The data contain more than 50,000 clones, 89% of them singletons. Here the sequenced sample was peripheral blood, taken in the first trimester of pregnancy. The source is a female donor with multiple sclerosis, enrolled in a pregnancy study.

This clone has just a few counts. The CDR3 nucleotides read TGTGCCAGCAGCCCCGGGACAGGGAATGGCTACACCTTC. Translated: CASSPGTGNGYTF. V usage is TRBV7-8 and J usage is TRBJ1-2; 9 nucleotides match TRBD1. Unmatched junction bases numbered 4, after V lost 5 bases and J lost 6 bases. The germline gives CDR1 SGHVS, CDR2 FQNEAQ. The CDR3 has 13 amino acids.

V gene TRBV20-1 combines with J gene TRBJ1-2; D is perhaps TRBD1 (5 bases). The CDR3 sequence is 11 residues long. Germline V CDR1 and CDR2: DFQATT, SNEGSKA (reference sequence). The CDR3 loop reads CSQGPAYGYTF. The CDR3 region has the DNA TGCAGCCAGGGTCCCGCATATGGCTACACCTTC.

The count of this clone is one. This sequence joins TRBV29-1 and TRBJ1-5; 7 bases line up with TRBD1. The CDR3 has 12 amino acids. After removal of 4 bases from V and 9 bases from J, the junction contained 6 bases not matched to a gene. CDR1 and CDR2 (germline): SQVTM, ANQGSEA. The CDR3 region is CSVAGGGWPQHF. The CDR3 DNA follows: TGCAGCGTTGCTGGAGGGGGCTGGCCCCAGCATTTT.

The chain employs TRBV9 and TRBJ1-4; 8 nucleotides line up with TRBD1. The CDR3 totals 14 residues. Germline V gives CDR1 SGDLS, CDR2 YYNGEE. Trimming removed 7 bases from V and 7 bases from J; junction bases left unmatched: 9. The CDR3 sequence: CASSPDRGGEKLFF. DNA for the CDR3: TGTGCCAGCTCCCCCGACAGGGGTGGTGAAAAACTGTTTTTT.

The chain is built from TRBV6-6 and TRBJ2-7, with unresolved D. In germline, CDR1 is MNHNY, CDR2 SVGAGI (reference sequence). The CDR3 loop spans 14 amino acids. V was pared by 0 bases and J by 3 bases, with 9 bases between. DNA for the CDR3: TGTGCCAGCAGTTACTCTCCGGCGGACTACGAGCAGTACTTC. It encodes CASSYSPADYEQYF.

This clone was picked up a small number of times. This chain connects TRBV25-1 to TRBJ2-7; D may be TRBD1 (5 bases). V was pared by 2 bases and J by 4 bases, with 12 bases between. CDR3 length equals 14 residues. Germline CDR1 reads MGHDK; CDR2 reads SYGVNS. DNA for the CDR3: TGTGCCAGCAGTGAAGCCAGGGCCGGTTACGAGCAGTACTTC. The encoded protein is CASSEARAGYEQYF.

V is TRBV6-1 and J is TRBJ1-2; TRBD1 is a possible D gene (5 bases). This CDR3 has 14 residues. V was pared by 6 bases and J by 4 bases, with 15 bases between. The germline gives CDR1 MNHNS, CDR2 SASEGT. Written as DNA, the CDR3 is TGTGCCAGCAGCCTTGACAGTTCCCTCTATGGCTACACCTTC. It is translated as CASSLDSSLYGYTF.

The chain recombines TRBV7-9 with TRBJ2-3; D perhaps matches TRBD2 (5 bases). Germline V gene data show CDR1 as SEHNR and CDR2 as FQNEAQ (reference sequence). The CDR3 consists of 17 residues. Trimming cost V 5 bases and J 2 bases, with 20 bases left between them. For the CDR3, the DNA is TGTGCCAGCAGCCCTCGGACTCCCGGGTTACCCACAGATACGCAGTATTTT. As protein: CASSPRTPGLPTDTQYF. Based on the CDR3 plus reference TRBV7-9 and TRBJ2-3, the full variable domain is DTGVSQNPRHKITKRGQNVTFRCDPISEHNRLYWYRQTLGQGPEFLTYFQNEAQLEKSRLLSDRFSAERPKGSFSTLEIQRTEQGDSAMYLCASSPRTPGLPTDTQYFGPGTRLTVL.

The rearrangement links TRBV29-1 to TRBJ2-7, with 8 bases identical to TRBD1. The germline gives CDR1 SQVTM, CDR2 ANQGSEA. The CDR3 runs to 15 residues. J lost 4 bases, V lost 4 bases, and 12 bases had no gene match. CDR3 bases: TGCAGCGTTGGGGGGTTGCAGGGGGCGAAATACGAGCAGTACTTC. It encodes CSVGGLQGAKYEQYF.

The chain has TRBV29-1 and TRBJ2-6; D is possibly TRBD1 (7 bases). V was trimmed by 7 bases and J by 1 base, leaving 14 bases between them. CDR3 length equals 15 residues. Germline values: CDR1 SQVTM, CDR2 ANQGSEA. CDR3 sequence (DNA): TGCAGCGCAGGCCAGGGGGGATCTGGGGCCAACGTCCTGACTTTC. Translation: CSAGQGGSGANVLTF.

The chain is built from TRBV27 and TRBJ1-6; 11 nucleotides line up with TRBD1. The trim removed 5 bases at V and 6 bases at J, leaving 12 bases unmatched. Germline assignment: CDR1 MNHEY and CDR2 SMNVEV (reference sequence). CDR3 size: 18 residues. The CDR3 DNA sequence: TGTGCCAGCAGTGGGACCCGGGACAGGGGGTTTTTTAATTCACCCCTCCACTTT. Translated, it gives CASSGTRDRGFFNSPLHF.

CDR3 DNA: TGTGCTAGTGGTTTGGTACTGGACAGGGTAATTAGGGAGCAGTACTTC. Translated: CASGLVLDRVIREQYF. This chain uses TRBV12-5 with TRBJ2-7, with TRBD1 matching over 8 bases. The junction had 11 bases not matched to a gene; V was cut back by 0 bases and J by 7 bases. CDR1 LGHNT and CDR2 FRNRAP come from the germline V gene. This CDR3 is 16 amino acids long.

The gene calls are TRBV2 and TRBJ2-1, with TRBD2 matching over 10 bases. The length of the CDR3 is 13 residues. V trimming: 10 bases; J trimming: 8 bases; junction bases outside the gene matches: 8. Germline V gives CDR1 SNHLY, CDR2 FYNNEI. DNA for the CDR3: TGTGCCAACAGCGGGAGGGCGGTAGATGAGCAGTTCTTC. Its protein is CANSGRAVDEQFF.

CDR3: CASSFLGPGQEMFF. CDR3 DNA: TGTGCCAGCAGCTTTTTGGGACCGGGACAGGAGATGTTCTTC. The rearrangement uses TRBV7-8 and TRBJ2-1; 8 bases are shared with TRBD1. CDR3 size: 14 residues. CDR1 SGHVS and CDR2 FQNEAQ come from the germline V gene. The ends lost 3 bases at V and 15 bases at J; junction bases unmatched: 13. The full variable domain, rest sourced from reference TRBV7-8 and TRBJ2-1, is GAGVSQSPRYKVAKRGQDVALRCDPISGHVSLFWYQQALGQGPEFLTYFQNEAQLDKSGLPSDRFFAERPEGSVSTLKIQRTQQEDSAVYLCASSFLGPGQEMFFGPGTRLTVL.

This clone was observed once. This chain joins TRBV5-1 and TRBJ2-3; TRBD2 matches at 7 bases. Germline loops: CDR1 SGHRS, CDR2 YFSETQ. With V trimmed by 3 bases and J by 6 bases, 10 bases remained unmatched. The CDR3 consists of 15 residues. The DNA for the CDR3 is TGCGCCAGCAGCTCCCTGGGACTACCCCCGGATACGCAGTATTTT. Translating it yields CASSSLGLPPDTQYF. The whole variable domain, remainder taken from reference TRBV5-1 and TRBJ2-3, is KAGVTQTPRYLIKTRGQQVTLSCSPISGHRSVSWYQQTPGQGLQFLFEYFSETQRNKGNFPGRFSGRQFSNSRSEMNVSTLELGDSALYLCASSSLGLPPDTQYFGPGTRLTVL.

Here the CDR3 DNA reads TGTGCCAGCAGTTCTCGGACAGGGAACTACGAGCAGTACTTC. This sequence encodes CASSSRTGNYEQYF. The chain combines TRBV27 with TRBJ2-7, with TRBD1 identical over 8 bases. Per germline, CDR1 MNHEY and CDR2 SMNVEV (reference sequence). J lost 3 bases, V lost 4 bases, and 5 bases had no gene match. The CDR3 is made up of 14 amino acids.

This chain uses TRBV7-9 with TRBJ2-7, with D tentatively TRBD2 (7 bases). Trimming pared 5 bases from V and 2 bases from J, leaving 16 bases between. The germline gives CDR1 SEHNR, CDR2 FQNEAQ (reference sequence). This CDR3 spans 15 amino acids. The CDR3 DNA sequence: TGTGCCAGCAGCCGCAGGGGAGCGGGGACCTACGAGCAGTACTTC. Its protein is CASSRRGAGTYEQYF.

The CDR3 coding sequence is TGCGCCAGCAGCTTGGTAGAAAATGAAAAACTGTTTTTT. It translates to CASSLVENEKLFF. This chain uses TRBV5-1 with TRBJ1-4; no firm D call. Trimming cost V 0 bases and J 5 bases, with 5 bases left between them. This CDR3 region has 13 residues. The germline CDR1 and CDR2 sequences are SGHRS and YFSETQ.

The J gene is TRBJ2-2, the V gene TRBV6-5; D is perhaps TRBD2 (6 bases). The CDR3 has 15 residues. Between the trimmed V and J ends, which lost 7 bases and 0 bases, there was a span of 12 bases. The germline CDR1 and CDR2 sequences are MNHEY and SVGAGI. For the CDR3, the DNA is TGTGCCAGCACCCTGGGGAGGTCGAACACCGGGGAGCTGTTTTTT. It codes for CASTLGRSNTGELFF.

The chain links TRBV15 to TRBJ1-1; D is ambiguous. Trimming removed 0 bases at V and 1 base at J, with 12 bases between. This CDR3 has 16 amino acids. CDR1 LNHNV and CDR2 YYDKDF come from the germline V gene (reference sequence). For the CDR3, the DNA is TGTGCCACCAGCAGAGATAGATCAGGATCGAACACTGAAGCTTTCTTT. It encodes CATSRDRSGSNTEAFF.

CDR3 amino acids: CASSETGAGIYGYTF. The CDR3 bases are TGTGCCAGCTCAGAGACAGGGGCGGGGATCTATGGCTACACCTTC. This chain joins TRBV18 and TRBJ1-2; 8 positions match TRBD1. The CDR3 is made up of 15 amino acids. Per germline, CDR1 KGHSH and CDR2 LQKENI. The J segment lost 4 bases and the V segment lost 5 bases, leaving 9 bases of the junction unmatched.

The chain carries TRBV6-6 and TRBJ2-7; TRBD1 agrees at 7 bases. The CDR3 consists of 13 residues. CDR1 and CDR2 from the germline V gene are MNHNY and SVGAGI (reference sequence). The V gene end was trimmed by 10 bases and the J gene end by 6 bases; junction bases not matched to a gene: 12. The CDR3 nucleotides are TGTGCCACGACAGGGCCCCCCCCCGGCGAGCAGTACTTC. This gives the protein CATTGPPPGEQYF.

The chain is built from TRBV7-8 and TRBJ2-5, with 9 bases identical to TRBD2. Germline CDR1 SGHVS, CDR2 FQNEAQ. J gave up 2 bases and V 4 bases, and 2 bases lay outside the gene matches. The CDR3 spans 14 residues. CDR3 sequence (DNA): TGTGCCAGCAGCTGGGGACTAGCTCAAGAGACCCAGTACTTC. Its protein is CASSWGLAQETQYF.

The V and J genes are TRBV7-2 and TRBJ2-3; D is unclear. Germline V gene data show CDR1 as SGHTA and CDR2 as FQGNSA. CDR3 length equals 15 residues. The V and J ends lost 5 bases and 4 bases respectively, with 16 bases between them. CDR3 loop: CASSPGVGNSDTQYF. The CDR3 region has the DNA TGTGCCAGCAGCCCAGGCGTAGGAAATTCAGATACGCAGTATTTT.

The chain employs TRBV10-3 and TRBJ1-1, with D possibly TRBD1 on 5 matching bases. Germline CDR1 and CDR2: ENHRY and SYGVKD. The V and J ends lost 4 bases and 1 base respectively, with 19 bases between them. This CDR3 region has 17 residues. The CDR3 DNA is TGTGCCATCAGTGTTGGGGGGGGATTAAGCGGGAACACTGAAGCTTTCTTT. Protein: CAISVGGGLSGNTEAFF.

CDR3 sequence reads: CASSQQGGDTEAFF. The CDR3 nucleotides read TGTGCCAGCAGCCAGCAGGGAGGGGACACTGAAGCTTTCTTT. The chain joins TRBV16 to TRBJ1-1, with D possibly being TRBD1 (5 bases). Looked up from germline, CDR1 is KGHSY and CDR2 is FQNENV. The CDR3 is 14 residues long. V was clipped by 3 bases and J by 3 bases, with 11 bases between them.

V and J are TRBV19 and TRBJ1-1; the D gene is possibly TRBD1 (5 bases). This CDR3 region has 14 residues. CDR1 and CDR2 from the germline V gene are LNHDA and SQIVND (reference sequence). V was pared by 8 bases and J by 4 bases, with 17 bases between. CDR3 DNA sequence: TGTGCCAGTCAGACAGTTACCGGGGGCACTGAAGCTTTCTTT. It yields the protein CASQTVTGGTEAFF.

This sequence joins TRBV4-1 and TRBJ2-1; 10 nucleotides line up with TRBD2. V dropped 3 bases and J dropped 5; count of bases not matched to a gene: 1. The germline gives CDR1 MGHRA, CDR2 YSYEKL. The CDR3 loop spans 14 amino acids. The CDR3 here is CASSHGLADNEQFF. CDR3 nucleotide sequence: TGCGCCAGCAGCCACGGACTAGCGGACAATGAGCAGTTCTTC.